These T cell receptor beta chains were read from a single sample in a study of STAT5B mutations in CD4+ large granular lymphocyte leukemia. The assay was immunoSEQ multiplex PCR, and TCRdb's table has in-frame clones only and misses some. The sample lists fewer than 35,000 clones; approximately 88% were seen once. Sequencing was performed on CD4+ T cells from blood buffy coats. These receptors all come from a human donor in good health. The conserved cysteine and the conserved F or W are not part of the CDR3 here. The order of the fields is CDR3 protein, D gene, clone size, V gene. The D gene is left open where the match is weak. Clone sizes are given selectively: once, few, many, or a class where the clone is expanded.

cdr3_aa: ASTVGVWQAYQPQH
d_call: -
clone_size: few
v_call: TRBV19

cdr3_aa: ASSLAPTGRKDEQF
d_call: -
clone_size: -
v_call: TRBV5-1

cdr3_aa: SAPRFGELF
d_call: -
clone_size: -
v_call: TRBV20-1

cdr3_aa: ASSSTRGLGEKLF
d_call: TRBD1
clone_size: -
v_call: TRBV7-9

cdr3_aa: ASIGLAEVSGANVLT
d_call: TRBD2
clone_size: -
v_call: TRBV2

cdr3_aa: ASSQASGVDTQY
d_call: -
clone_size: -
v_call: TRBV4-1

cdr3_aa: ASSGRYEQY
d_call: -
clone_size: -
v_call: TRBV7-2

cdr3_aa: ASSQGAGTGYNEQF
d_call: TRBD1
clone_size: -
v_call: TRBV4-3

cdr3_aa: SVARDREESYT
d_call: TRBD1
clone_size: -
v_call: TRBV29-1

cdr3_aa: ASSFGLSEKLF
d_call: -
clone_size: -
v_call: TRBV7-2

cdr3_aa: ASSQMEGGAGELF
d_call: -
clone_size: -
v_call: TRBV4-1

cdr3_aa: ASRSGGLAKNIQY
d_call: -
clone_size: -
v_call: TRBV6-5

cdr3_aa: ASSLVGMGAGWNEQF
d_call: -
clone_size: -
v_call: TRBV11-2

cdr3_aa: ASSSTPGQGIDTIY
d_call: TRBD1
clone_size: -
v_call: TRBV9

cdr3_aa: ASSESVQPQH
d_call: -
clone_size: -
v_call: TRBV2

cdr3_aa: ATYRNSGQVGKDTQY
d_call: -
clone_size: -
v_call: TRBV27

cdr3_aa: ASSIDALYYGYT
d_call: -
clone_size: -
v_call: TRBV19

cdr3_aa: ASSYVGGANVLT
d_call: -
clone_size: -
v_call: TRBV6-5

cdr3_aa: ASSSQGANEQY
d_call: -
clone_size: -
v_call: TRBV21-1

cdr3_aa: SASLTDTQY
d_call: -
clone_size: -
v_call: TRBV20-1

cdr3_aa: ASSGGDSHSYEQY
d_call: TRBD1
clone_size: -
v_call: TRBV25-1

cdr3_aa: AWSPTASYYEQY
d_call: -
clone_size: -
v_call: TRBV30

cdr3_aa: ASSPLGRQTNSPLH
d_call: -
clone_size: few
v_call: TRBV4-1

cdr3_aa: ASSLASTTYNEQF
d_call: -
clone_size: once
v_call: TRBV5-1

cdr3_aa: ASSLDHGQEKTQY
d_call: TRBD1
clone_size: -
v_call: TRBV11-2

cdr3_aa: ASSDGSANTGELF
d_call: -
clone_size: -
v_call: TRBV10-1

cdr3_aa: ASSVTGGDGYT
d_call: -
clone_size: few
v_call: TRBV9

cdr3_aa: ASSLERSNQPQH
d_call: -
clone_size: once
v_call: TRBV5-6

cdr3_aa: ASSTSGRGEQF
d_call: TRBD2
clone_size: -
v_call: TRBV11-3

cdr3_aa: ASSQGRYEQY
d_call: -
clone_size: -
v_call: TRBV11-2

cdr3_aa: ASSSPATGATKAF
d_call: TRBD1
clone_size: -
v_call: TRBV28

cdr3_aa: ASSRDSAHGYT
d_call: TRBD1
clone_size: -
v_call: TRBV5-6

cdr3_aa: ASRGGNNAGANVLT
d_call: TRBD2
clone_size: once
v_call: TRBV5-8

cdr3_aa: ASSFVQGHNEQF
d_call: -
clone_size: -
v_call: TRBV5-8

cdr3_aa: ASSLEWAGAADTQY
d_call: TRBD2
clone_size: -
v_call: TRBV7-2

cdr3_aa: ASSPNGQGDGYT
d_call: TRBD1
clone_size: -
v_call: TRBV18

cdr3_aa: ASSPLPGQSKAF
d_call: -
clone_size: -
v_call: TRBV5-1

cdr3_aa: ASGEGGTSYNEQF
d_call: TRBD2
clone_size: few
v_call: TRBV7-9

cdr3_aa: ASSPPGSLSPLH
d_call: -
clone_size: -
v_call: TRBV7-2

cdr3_aa: ASSIQWGSGNTIY
d_call: -
clone_size: -
v_call: TRBV7-9

cdr3_aa: AISPGQGLGYT
d_call: TRBD1
clone_size: -
v_call: TRBV10-3

cdr3_aa: ASSMDRFYEQY
d_call: -
clone_size: few
v_call: TRBV19

cdr3_aa: ASSGNEQF
d_call: -
clone_size: -
v_call: TRBV5-1

cdr3_aa: ASSSGVQETQY
d_call: -
clone_size: -
v_call: TRBV9

cdr3_aa: ASSTHRGLGGYT
d_call: TRBD1
clone_size: -
v_call: TRBV6-6

cdr3_aa: ASSQGGLANYGYT
d_call: -
clone_size: -
v_call: TRBV4-3

cdr3_aa: ASSKGSGSYNEQF
d_call: -
clone_size: -
v_call: TRBV7-9

cdr3_aa: ASSILRASTQY
d_call: -
clone_size: -
v_call: TRBV2

cdr3_aa: ASSRRAASSYNEQF
d_call: -
clone_size: -
v_call: TRBV9

cdr3_aa: ASAAGRGYNEQF
d_call: TRBD2
clone_size: -
v_call: TRBV5-1

cdr3_aa: ASGGVREQY
d_call: TRBD2
clone_size: -
v_call: TRBV6-5